The clone carrying this T cell receptor beta chain has only a few counts. The antigen is undetermined. This entry comes from a study of T-cell memory formation after mild COVID-19. CDR3 length equals 15 residues. Germline assignment: CDR1 SNHLY and CDR2 FYNNEI. Trimming took off 8 bases at V and 5 bases at J, with 20 bases between the two ends. Findings of the study overall: The finding that pre-infection memory included some responding clones suggested that cross-reactive memory joined. Clones that contracted from day 15 to 85 had balanced CD4/CD8; later expanders were CD4+ biased. Shrinking CD4+ clones were chiefly CM and EM; CD8+ ones were chiefly EMRA.

Using constant-segment primers, 5'RACE produced TCR alpha and TCR beta cDNA libraries carrying sample barcodes and UMIs. Each CDR3 protein is one row after TCRdb ran MiXCR on the 5' RACE reads. The data contain 250,000 to 350,000 distinct CDR3 sequences, roughly 16% of them singletons. The sample taken for sequencing was PBMCs or a T cell subset sorted from them (not recorded which). The TCR was taken from a man between 18 and 35 years old who had mild COVID-19 (a few samples of this study predate the infection). Cell type and time point are not known. The V gene is TRBV2, the J gene TRBJ2-3; D assignment may be TRBD1 or TRBD2 (5 bases each). The CDR3 sequence is CASLGSGRRLDTQYF. CDR3 coding DNA: TGTGCCAGCCTAGGCTCGGGACGCCGGCTAGATACGCAGTATTTT.